The 13 T cell receptor beta chains below were found in one sample sequenced in a study of response to subunit inactivated influenza vaccine listed by TCRdb under 2018. Libraries were built with RT-PCR. TCRdb lists the instrument as Illumina HiSeq 2500. TCRdb itself trimmed the public reads at Q25 with fastp, ran MiXCR and retained productive beta chains. Each record represents a unique CDR3 protein, reported with the most common genes and DNA among its rows. The sample yields roughly 540,000 distinct CDR3 sequences; around 25% were counted once. Together, the top ten hold 2.5% to 3% of the sample. The data were also submitted as part of a second study, on T cells expressing NK-cell markers. The second investigation adds: TCR beta cDNA libraries were prepared using 5'RACE template switching, which introduced a universal primer site and unique molecular identifiers.

This specimen consisted of CD4+ T cells sorted from PBMCs, obtained 11 to 12 days after vaccination. The source is a man between 50 and 59 years old who received an inactivated influenza vaccine. Donor details come from another sample of the same person, matched by shared clones.

The chain has TRBV7-2 and TRBJ1-5, with 8 bases that match TRBD1. With 3 bases clipped from V and 0 bases from J, the junction kept 7 bases outside the gene matches. Germline CDR1 reads SGHTA; CDR2 reads FQGNSA. CDR3 length: 17 residues. For the CDR3, the DNA is TGTGCCAGCAGCTTTCGGGGACAGGTTTATAGCAATCAGCCCCAGCATTTT. Its protein is CASSFRGQVYSNQPQHF.

The chain joins TRBV25-1 to TRBJ2-2; 7 bases are shared with TRBD2. Trimming cost V 1 base and J 5 bases; bases outside gene matches: 7. Germline values: CDR1 MGHDK, CDR2 SYGVNS. The CDR3 has 16 residues. CDR3 nucleotides: TGTGCCAGCAGTGAATCCGGACTAGGAGGTACCGGGGAGCTGTTTTTT. Translated: CASSESGLGGTGELFF. The full variable domain, its missing parts supplied by reference TRBV25-1 and TRBJ2-2, is EADIYQTPRYLVIGTGKKITLECSQTMGHDKMYWYQQDPGMELHLIHYSYGVNSTEKGDLSSESTVSRIRTEHFPLTLESARPSHTSQYLCASSESGLGGTGELFFGEGSRLTVL.

V gene TRBV2 combines with J gene TRBJ2-7; 8 nucleotides agree with TRBD1. CDR3 size: 15 residues. The trim removed 3 bases at V and 2 bases at J, leaving 6 bases unmatched. The germline V gene encodes CDR1 SNHLY and CDR2 FYNNEI. CDR3 residues: CASSETGAIAYEQYF. For the CDR3, the DNA is TGTGCCAGCAGTGAGACAGGGGCGATAGCCTACGAGCAGTACTTC.

This clonotype has only a few counts. The CDR3 DNA is TGTGCCAGCAGCCCCCCTGCGAAGTACGAGCAGTACTTC. It is translated as CASSPPAKYEQYF. V gene TRBV7-2 combines with J gene TRBJ2-7; D gene unclear. The V gene lost 5 bases and the J gene lost 4 bases, with 12 bases spanning the gap. Germline values: CDR1 SGHTA, CDR2 FQGNSA. The CDR3 has 13 residues.

This clonotype was picked up a small number of times. The DNA of the CDR3 is TGCAGCGCAATCACTTTCGGGGGGAAATCCTACGAGCAGTACTTC. Amino acids: CSAITFGGKSYEQYF. The chain employs TRBV29-1 and TRBJ2-7; 7 bases match TRBD2. The ends lost 7 bases at V and 1 base at J; junction bases unmatched: 13. Germline CDR1 reads SQVTM; CDR2 reads ANQGSEA. This CDR3 has 15 amino acids.

This chain uses TRBV18 with TRBJ2-3, with 7 nucleotides matching TRBD2. Germline CDR1 KGHSH, CDR2 LQKENI. Trimming removed 4 bases from V and 0 bases from J; junction bases left unmatched: 7. The CDR3 covers 16 residues. In nucleotides, the CDR3 is TGTGCCAGCTCACGGCGGGACTATCCTAGCACAGATACGCAGTATTTT. Protein: CASSRRDYPSTDTQYF.

The chain is built from TRBV3-1 and TRBJ2-1, with TRBD2 matching over 10 bases. The CDR3 runs 16 residues. V lost 1 base to trimming and J lost 6 bases; unmatched junction nucleotides: 6. Germline loops: CDR1 LGHDT, CDR2 YNNKEL (reference sequence). This CDR3 is CASSQGLAGVGNEQFF. As DNA, the CDR3 is TGTGCCAGCAGCCAAGGGCTAGCGGGAGTCGGCAATGAGCAGTTCTTC.

V is TRBV20-1 and J is TRBJ2-1; 10 positions agree with TRBD2. This CDR3 is built from 14 residues. V was clipped by 3 bases and J by 10 bases; unmatched bases: 9. Germline CDR1 and CDR2: DFQATT and SNEGSKA (reference sequence). The CDR3 coding sequence is TGCAGTGCTAGCAGCGGGAGGGCGTCTAGGGAGCAGTTCTTC. This translates into CSASSGRASREQFF.

V gene TRBV19 combines with J gene TRBJ1-6; D gene unclear. Germline CDR1 is LNHDA and CDR2 is SQIVND (reference sequence). Trimming left V 3 bases short and J 0 bases short, with 15 bases between. This CDR3 contains 18 residues. The DNA for the CDR3 is TGTGCCAGTAGTATTTATCTCGGCCGAAGCTCCTATAATTCACCCCTCCACTTT. Encoded protein: CASSIYLGRSSYNSPLHF.

The chain links TRBV11-2 to TRBJ1-2; 9 nucleotides line up with TRBD1. The CDR3 covers 17 residues. Germline trimming cut 6 bases from V and 4 bases from J; bases unmatched to any gene: 15. From germline, CDR1 is SGHAT and CDR2 FQNNGV. The CDR3 DNA follows: TGTGCCAGCAGACAGGGGCTTAGGGACAGGGCGTTCTATGGCTACACCTTC. Amino acids: CASRQGLRDRAFYGYTF. The complete variable domain, with remaining parts taken from reference TRBV11-2 and TRBJ1-2, reads EAGVAQSPRYKIIEKRQSVAFWCNPISGHATLYWYQQILGQGPKLLIQFQNNGVVDDSQLPKDRFSAERLKGVDSTLKIQPAKLEDSAVYLCASRQGLRDRAFYGYTFGSGTRLTVV.

This clonotype was observed a handful of times. The rearrangement joins TRBV7-3 to TRBJ2-2, with D perhaps matching TRBD1 (6 bases). Germline V gives CDR1 SGHTA, CDR2 FQGTGA. CDR3 length: 15 amino acids. V lost 5 bases to trimming and J lost 4 bases, with 14 bases between them. The CDR3 DNA follows: TGTGCCAGCAGCAAAGGGGGTATTTCCACCGGGGAGCTGTTTTTT. Translated, it gives CASSKGGISTGELFF.

The V call is TRBV2, the J call TRBJ2-7, with D perhaps matching TRBD1 (5 bases). V lost 2 bases, J lost 3 bases, and 11 bases lay in between. The germline V gene has CDR1 SNHLY and CDR2 FYNNEI. This CDR3 is built from 14 residues. CDR3 loop: CASSESGANYEQYF. For the CDR3, the DNA is TGTGCCAGCAGTGAAAGTGGGGCCAACTACGAGCAGTACTTC.

A word on this clonotype: Relative to the germline gene, one junction end is altered; a read error may explain this. The genes are TRBV3-1 and TRBJ2-4; D ambiguous. The V gene's germline CDR1 is LGHDT and CDR2 YNNKEL (reference sequence). This CDR3 spans 12 amino acids. CDR3 region: CASSQDRSRPSF. The CDR3 DNA reads TGTGCCAGCAGCCAAGACAGATCCAGGCCGTCCTTC. Full variable domain (rest looked up from reference TRBV3-1 and TRBJ2-4): DTAVSQTPKYLVTQMGNDKSIKCEQNLGHDTMYWYKQDSKKFLKIMFSYNNKELIINETVPNRFSPKSPDKAHLNLHINSLELGDSAVYFCASSQDRSRPSFGAGTRLSVL.